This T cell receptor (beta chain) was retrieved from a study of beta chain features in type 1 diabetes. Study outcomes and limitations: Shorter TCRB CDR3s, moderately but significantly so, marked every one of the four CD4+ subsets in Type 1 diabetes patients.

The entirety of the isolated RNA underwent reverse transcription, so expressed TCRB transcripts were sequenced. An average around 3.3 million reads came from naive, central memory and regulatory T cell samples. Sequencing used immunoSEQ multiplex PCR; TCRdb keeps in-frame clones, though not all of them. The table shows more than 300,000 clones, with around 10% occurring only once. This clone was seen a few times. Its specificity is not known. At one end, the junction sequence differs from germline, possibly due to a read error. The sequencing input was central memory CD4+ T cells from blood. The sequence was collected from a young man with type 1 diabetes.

CDR3 in amino acids: CASSQAGSYEQYF. CDR3 DNA sequence: TGTGCCAGCAGTCAAGCGGGGTCCTACGAGCAGTACTTC. The V gene is TRBV6-1, the J gene TRBJ2-7; 7 nucleotides align to TRBD2. The CDR3 consists of 13 residues. Germline values: CDR1 MNHNS, CDR2 SASEGT.